The table lists the clone carrying this TCR beta chain with many counts. The data stem from a study of early T cells in non-severe SARS-CoV-2 infection. TCRdb processed the 5' RACE reads anew with MiXCR; each CDR3 protein has one entry. The sample contains just under 65,000 distinct CDR3 sequences, 7% to 10% of which appear only once. The CDR3 consists of 12 residues. Germline values: CDR1 KGHSH, CDR2 LQKENI. V was clipped by 3 bases and J by 3 bases, with 5 bases between them. The sequence was obtained from an adult who was a healthcare worker with PCR-confirmed SARS-CoV-2 infection or an uninfected control (not recorded which). Sequences were derived from whole blood, sampled at baseline. V and J are TRBV18 and TRBJ2-5; the D is unclear. CDR3 coding DNA: TGTGCCAGCTCACCTGACGAAGAGACCCAGTACTTC. As protein: CASSPDEETQYF.